This T cell receptor (beta chain) is drawn from a study of vaccination and CD4 T cells after COVID-19. Study information: A positive SARS-CoV-2 nasal swab PCR result was recorded for each convalescent patient; about 9 were mild and one severe.

The sample's treatment: 10-day PBMC culture with coronavirus spike peptide pools or control peptides (ViraFEST assay). Culture proceeded for 10 days, and CD4+ T cells were then isolated by negative selection. Sequencing of the DNA from cultured CD4+ T cells was carried out with the Oncomine TCR Beta short-read assay. TCRdb reprocessed the PCR reads via MiXCR and lists one record per CDR3 protein. The sample has about 11,000 distinct CDR3 sequences, roughly 50% seen once. V was clipped by 4 bases and J by 4 bases, with 13 bases between them. CDR1 is SNHLY, CDR2 FYNNEI, per germline. This CDR3 is 14 amino acids long. As regards this clonotype: Its antigen remains unknown.

Sample: CD4+ T cells from blood, cultured in vitro. The receptor's source is a human donor who had recovered from COVID-19. The chain combines TRBV2 with TRBJ2-5, with D possibly being TRBD2 (6 bases). CDR3 DNA: TGTGCCAGCAGTGTCGGCGGGGCAGGAGAGACCCAGTACTTC. Its translation is CASSVGGAGETQYF.